One and the same sample provided the 6 T cell receptor beta chains below, sequenced in a study of human CD8 memory T cell subsets. Libraries for TCR beta were constructed using UMI-labeled 5' RACE. TCRdb processed the 5' RACE reads again and assigns one entry to each CDR3 protein, with no DNA. This sample's table reports thousands of distinct CDR3 sequences. The sequencing input was CD8+ effector memory T cells (TEM) sorted from PBMCs. The subset here: effector memory CD8 T cells, CCR7- CD45RO+ CD95+. The receptors shown here come from a human donor in good health.

V is TRBV7-2 and J is TRBJ1-5. This CDR3 contains 12 residues. Germline CDR1 SGHTA, CDR2 FQGNSA. The CDR3 sequence is CASSPLGQPQHF. Filled out from reference TRBV7-2 and TRBJ1-5, the complete variable domain reads GAGVSQSPSNKVTEKGKDVELRCDPISGHTALYWYRQSLGQGLEFLIYFQGNSAPDKSGLPSDRFSAERTGGSVSTLTIQRTQQEDSAVYLCASSPLGQPQHFGDGTRLSIL.

V and J are TRBV7-9 and TRBJ2-7. The germline V gene has CDR1 SEHNR and CDR2 FQNEAQ (reference sequence). This CDR3 contains 13 residues. The CDR3 sequence: CASSPITNDEQYF.

The chain combines TRBV28 with TRBJ2-4. Germline lookup yields CDR1 MDHEN and CDR2 SYDVKM. CDR3 length equals 13 residues. This CDR3 is CASSLNPKNIQYF.

This chain links TRBV3-1 with TRBJ1-2; TCRdb outputs TRBD1, but without DNA this stays unchecked. This CDR3 is built from 14 residues. The germline gives CDR1 LGHDT, CDR2 YNNKEL (reference sequence). CDR3 in amino acids: CASSPPTGYYGYTF.

The rearrangement uses TRBV29-1 and TRBJ2-7; TCRdb indicates TRBD1, and absent DNA this call remains unverified. This CDR3 comprises 14 residues. Germline-derived CDR1 and CDR2 are SQVTM and ANQGSEA. The CDR3 is CSVELGQGNYEQYF.

V usage is TRBV6-5 and J usage is TRBJ2-1; TCRdb's assignment of TRBD2 cannot be checked, as there is no DNA. CDR3 length equals 17 residues. CDR1 is MNHEY, CDR2 SVGAGI, per germline. Here the CDR3 reads CASSYEPRAGAFNEQFF.